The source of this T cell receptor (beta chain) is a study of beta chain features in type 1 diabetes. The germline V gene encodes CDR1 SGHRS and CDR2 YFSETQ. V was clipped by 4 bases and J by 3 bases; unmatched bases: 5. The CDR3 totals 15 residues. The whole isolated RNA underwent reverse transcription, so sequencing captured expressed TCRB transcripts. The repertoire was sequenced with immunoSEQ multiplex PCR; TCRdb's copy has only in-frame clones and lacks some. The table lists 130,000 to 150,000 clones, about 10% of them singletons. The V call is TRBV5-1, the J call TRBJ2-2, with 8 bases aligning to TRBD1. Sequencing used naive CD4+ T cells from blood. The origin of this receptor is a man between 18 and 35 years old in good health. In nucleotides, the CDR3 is TGCGCCAGCAGCCAACGGACAGGGCACACCGGGGAGCTGTTTTTT. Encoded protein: CASSQRTGHTGELFF.